The clone carrying this T cell receptor beta chain was observed a few times. Its specificity is unknown. This record belongs to a study of response to subunit inactivated influenza vaccine. Germline values: CDR1 LGHNA, CDR2 YSLEER. V lost 3 bases, J lost 3 bases, and 9 bases stayed unmatched. This CDR3 has 17 residues. TCRdb re-called the RT-PCR reads with MiXCR, one entry per CDR3 protein. The sample shows hundreds of thousands of distinct CDR3 sequences, around a sixth of them seen only once. The study, taken as a whole, reports: There was a suggestion from the authors that each seasonal influenza vaccination recruits few new T cells.

The chain links TRBV4-3 to TRBJ1-2; 11 bases map to TRBD1. The TCR was taken from a man aged 50 to 59 who received an inactivated influenza vaccine. The specimen was PBMCs from blood, collected roughly 5 days after vaccination. The CDR3 DNA reads TGCGCCAGCAGCCATACCCTACGGACAGGGGGCGACTATGGCTACACCTTC. Amino acid sequence: CASSHTLRTGGDYGYTF.